The rows below give T cell receptor beta chains drawn from one sample of a study of blood T cell repertoires in COVID-19. Assay: immunoSEQ multiplex PCR; the TCRdb copy retains only in-frame clones and omits some. The data show about 120,000 clones, over 75% seen once. The specimen was peripheral blood. All receptors derive from a woman aged 70-85 years with acute or convalescent COVID-19. CDR3s include the opening cysteine and the closing phenylalanine or tryptophan. The D gene is left open where the match is weak. Not all rows give a size; the values are once, few, many and, for expanded clones, a class.

j_gene | d_gene | abundance | v_gene | CDR3aa | CDR3nt
TRBJ1-5 | - | - | TRBV7-6 | CASSLASGVGQPQHF | TGTGCCAGCAGCCTAGCCTCAGGGGTTGGCCAGCCCCAGCATTTT
TRBJ2-3 | - | - | TRBV2 | CASSERGGLLTDTQYF | TGTGCCAGCAGTGAAAGGGGGGGGCTCCTCACAGATACGCAGTATTTT
TRBJ1-3 | - | - | TRBV5-5 | CASSLDPGGNTIYF | TGTGCCAGCAGCTTGGACCCAGGTGGAAACACCATATATTTT
TRBJ2-2 | TRBD1 | - | TRBV5-6 | CASSTQGFGNTGELFF | TGTGCCAGCAGCACACAGGGGTTCGGGAACACCGGGGAGCTGTTTTTT
TRBJ2-5 | TRBD2 | - | TRBV9 | CASSVGGGARETQYF | TGTGCCAGCAGCGTAGGCGGGGGGGCCCGGGAGACCCAGTACTTC
TRBJ1-1 | - | - | TRBV14 | CASSRLTGATEAFF | TGTGCCAGCAGCCGTTTAACAGGAGCCACTGAAGCTTTCTTT
TRBJ2-5 | TRBD2 | - | TRBV19 | CASSIQSGGQETQYF | TGTGCCAGTAGTATTCAAAGCGGGGGCCAAGAGACCCAGTACTTC
TRBJ2-3 | TRBD2 | - | TRBV19 | CASSIGLAGRTDTQYF | TGTGCCAGTAGTATCGGACTAGCGGGGCGCACAGATACGCAGTATTTT
TRBJ1-6 | TRBD1 | few | TRBV7-2 | CASSPPGQGNSPLHF | TGTGCCAGCAGCCCACCGGGACAGGGGAATTCACCCCTCCACTTT
TRBJ1-5 | - | once | TRBV5-1 | CASSLAGQGEPQHF | TGCGCCAGCAGCTTGGCAGGGCAAGGGGAGCCCCAGCATTTT
TRBJ2-5 | TRBD2 | - | TRBV11-3 | CASSASGDFQETQYF | TGTGCCAGCAGCGCTAGCGGGGACTTCCAAGAGACCCAGTACTTC
TRBJ1-6 | - | - | TRBV2 | CASYPTGHSPLHF | TGTGCCAGCTACCCGACAGGCCATTCACCCCTCCACTTT
TRBJ1-4 | TRBD1 | - | TRBV6-5 | CASSLDRGNEKLFF | TGTGCCAGCAGTTTAGACAGGGGGAATGAAAAACTGTTTTTT
TRBJ1-1 | - | few | TRBV7-8 | CASSLTPGPTEAFF | TGTGCCAGCAGCTTAACCCCAGGGCCCACTGAAGCTTTCTTT
TRBJ1-1 | - | - | TRBV7-8 | CASSLGLIRAPGGTEAFF | TGTGCCAGCAGCTTAGGGCTGATTAGGGCGCCCGGGGGGACTGAAGCTTTCTTT
TRBJ1-5 | - | - | TRBV23-1 | CASSQSASLINQPQHF | TGCGCCAGCAGTCAATCCGCCAGTCTCATCAATCAGCCCCAGCATTTT
TRBJ1-2 | - | few | TRBV11-1 | CASSPIPQGGYTF | TGTGCCAGCAGCCCGATACCGCAGGGGGGCTACACCTTC
TRBJ1-2 | TRBD1 | - | TRBV24-1 | CATSDPDRGHGYTF | TGTGCCACCAGTGACCCTGACAGGGGTCACGGCTACACCTTC
TRBJ1-5 | - | - | TRBV4-2 | CAAGVEGELQPQHF | TGTGCCGCCGGTGTCGAGGGGGAGCTTCAGCCCCAGCATTTT
TRBJ1-5 | - | few | TRBV27 | CASSLRGRDFSNQPQHF | TGTGCCAGCAGTTTACGCGGACGGGACTTTAGCAATCAGCCCCAGCATTTT
TRBJ2-3 | - | - | TRBV5-1 | CASSLRQGRTDTQYF | TGCGCCAGCAGCTTGCGGCAGGGCCGCACAGATACGCAGTATTTT
TRBJ1-5 | - | - | TRBV4-3 | CASSQDRNQPQHF | TGCGCCAGCAGCCAAGATCGTAATCAGCCCCAGCATTTT
TRBJ2-7 | TRBD2 | - | TRBV2 | CASSELERGSYEQYF | TGTGCCAGCAGTGAACTTGAGCGGGGGTCCTACGAGCAGTACTTC
TRBJ2-7 | TRBD1 | - | TRBV6-6 | CASRKGASSYEQYF | TGTGCCAGCAGGAAGGGGGCGAGCTCCTACGAGCAGTACTTC
TRBJ1-1 | - | - | TRBV11-2 | CASSLVGGTEAFF | TGTGCCAGCAGCTTAGTCGGCGGCACTGAAGCTTTCTTT
TRBJ1-1 | - | once | TRBV10-3 | CAISDSVNTEAFF | TGTGCCATCAGTGATTCGGTGAACACTGAAGCTTTCTTT
TRBJ1-5 | - | - | TRBV19 | CASSRGPDLSNQPQHF | TGTGCCAGTAGCAGGGGCCCGGACCTAAGCAATCAGCCCCAGCATTTT
TRBJ1-2 | - | - | TRBV3-1/TRBV3-2 | CASSHIAGAPYGYTF | TGTGCCAGCAGCCATATTGCGGGGGCCCCGTATGGCTACACCTTC
TRBJ2-5 | TRBD1 | - | TRBV6-5 | CASATGFKETQYF | TGTGCCAGTGCGACAGGGTTTAAAGAGACCCAGTACTTC
TRBJ2-2 | - | - | TRBV4-2 | CASSQESRSQTGELFF | TGTGCCAGCAGCCAAGAATCCCGGAGTCAGACCGGGGAGCTGTTTTTT
TRBJ2-5 | TRBD2 | - | TRBV7-6 | CASSNPGTSAETQYF | TGTGCCAGCAGCAACCCTGGGACTAGCGCAGAGACCCAGTACTTC
TRBJ1-1 | - | - | TRBV6-4 | CASSLTGNTEAFF | TGTGCCAGCTCACTAACAGGGAACACTGAAGCTTTCTTT
TRBJ2-6 | - | - | TRBV9 | CASSGLDRAKLYSGANVLTF | TGTGCCAGCAGCGGACTAGACAGGGCAAAACTCTACTCTGGGGCCAACGTCCTGACTTTC
TRBJ2-3 | TRBD2 | - | TRBV6-6 | CASSPGLAGSRLSTDTQYF | TGTGCCAGCAGTCCGGGACTAGCGGGGTCCAGGCTTAGTACAGATACGCAGTATTTT
TRBJ2-7 | - | - | TRBV19 | CASSLRYSSYEQYF | TGTGCCAGTAGTCTCAGGTATAGCTCCTACGAGCAGTACTTC
TRBJ1-2 | TRBD1 | - | TRBV28 | CASSLIAVQGYGYTF | TGTGCCAGCAGTTTAATTGCTGTACAGGGGTATGGCTACACCTTC
TRBJ2-2 | - | - | TRBV12-3/TRBV12-4 | CASSYRQSGELFF | TGTGCCAGCAGCTACAGACAATCCGGGGAGCTGTTTTTT
TRBJ1-4 | - | - | TRBV19 | CASSNNNREKLFF | TGTGCCAGTAGCAACAATAATCGTGAAAAACTGTTTTTT
TRBJ1-6 | - | - | TRBV19 | CASRTPGGGNSPLHF | TGTGCCAGTAGGACCCCGGGGGGGGGTAATTCACCCCTCCACTTT
TRBJ2-5 | TRBD1 | - | TRBV5-6 | CASSLTGVRSETQYF | TGTGCCAGCAGCTTGACAGGGGTGAGGTCAGAGACCCAGTACTTC
TRBJ1-6 | - | - | TRBV13 | CASSTGVPNSPLHF | TGTGCCAGCAGCACGGGGGTTCCTAATTCACCCCTCCACTTT
TRBJ2-1 | - | - | TRBV14 | CASSQGSPSSYNEQFF | TGTGCCAGCAGCCAAGGATCTCCGAGCTCCTACAATGAGCAGTTCTTC
TRBJ2-1 | - | - | TRBV11-3 | CASSLQTGNNEQFF | TGTGCCAGCAGCTTACAGACGGGAAACAATGAGCAGTTCTTC
TRBJ1-5 | - | - | TRBV6-2/TRBV6-3 | CASSYERGQPQHF | TGTGCCAGCAGTTACGAACGCGGGCAGCCCCAGCATTTT
TRBJ1-2 | TRBD1 | - | TRBV7-6 | CASSSSRDRGNYGYTF | TGTGCCAGCAGCTCCTCCCGGGACAGGGGAAACTATGGCTACACCTTC
TRBJ1-3 | TRBD1 | - | TRBV19 | CASRARGQGSGNTIYF | TGTGCCAGTAGAGCCCGGGGACAGGGGTCTGGAAACACCATATATTTT
TRBJ2-3 | TRBD2 | - | TRBV5-1 | CASSLGIAGGTDTQYF | TGCGCCAGCAGCTTGGGAATAGCGGGGGGAACAGATACGCAGTATTTT
TRBJ1-4 | - | - | TRBV19 | CASSLSGALNEKLFF | TGTGCCAGTAGCCTCTCAGGGGCGTTAAATGAAAAACTGTTTTTT
TRBJ1-2 | TRBD1 | - | TRBV7-8 | CASSAQGAYDYGYTF | TGTGCCAGCAGCGCCCAGGGGGCATACGACTATGGCTACACCTTC
TRBJ1-5 | TRBD1 | - | TRBV7-9 | CASSFWTGNSNQPQHF | TGTGCCAGCAGCTTCTGGACAGGGAATAGCAATCAGCCCCAGCATTTT
TRBJ2-7 | - | - | TRBV6-5 | CASSYGLTGTEQYF | TGTGCCAGCAGTTACGGCCTAACAGGGACCGAGCAGTACTTC
TRBJ2-1 | - | - | TRBV7-9 | CASSPVHEQFF | TGTGCCAGCAGCCCCGTTCATGAGCAGTTCTTC
TRBJ1-2 | TRBD1 | - | TRBV29-1 | CSVAQGDHYGYTF | TGCAGCGTTGCACAGGGGGATCACTATGGCTACACCTTC
TRBJ1-3 | TRBD1 | few | TRBV7-9 | CASSSGTGFFSVSGNTIYF | TGTGCCAGCAGTTCCGGGACAGGGTTCTTCTCCGTCTCTGGAAACACCATATATTTT